Described below is a single T cell receptor (beta chain) sequence and its context. The antigen remains undetermined. The sample comes from a study of shared clonotypes between healthy human individuals. Study-wide background: There were three CD4 naive, three CD4 memory, two CD8 naive and one CD8 memory plates per donor.

V was clipped by 6 bases and J by 8 bases; unmatched bases: 9. This CDR3 spans 15 amino acids. Germline V lookup: CDR1 SEHNR, CDR2 FQNEAQ (reference sequence). Researchers divided each subset's genomic DNA evenly across several immunoSEQ plates. Profiled with immunoSEQ multiplex PCR; TCRdb holds only in-frame clones, not every one. Of millions of clones listed, about 95% are singletons. Study outcomes and limitations: An anticipated effect of sequencing depth on clonotype sharing among donors was recognized. A handful of donors had around 5.5% of their naive CD4 clonotypes in common.

CD45RO-negative, CCR7-selected cells formed the naive CD8 fraction, which excluded terminally differentiated effector memory CD45RA+ cells. Source material: naive CD8+ T cells sorted from blood. This receptor was obtained from a man younger than 30 in good health. The genes are TRBV7-9 and TRBJ2-1; 11 bases are a match to TRBD1. The CDR3 loop reads CASSPQDRGLYEQFF. CDR3 nucleotides: TGTGCCAGCAGTCCTCAGGACAGGGGGCTCTATGAGCAGTTCTTC.